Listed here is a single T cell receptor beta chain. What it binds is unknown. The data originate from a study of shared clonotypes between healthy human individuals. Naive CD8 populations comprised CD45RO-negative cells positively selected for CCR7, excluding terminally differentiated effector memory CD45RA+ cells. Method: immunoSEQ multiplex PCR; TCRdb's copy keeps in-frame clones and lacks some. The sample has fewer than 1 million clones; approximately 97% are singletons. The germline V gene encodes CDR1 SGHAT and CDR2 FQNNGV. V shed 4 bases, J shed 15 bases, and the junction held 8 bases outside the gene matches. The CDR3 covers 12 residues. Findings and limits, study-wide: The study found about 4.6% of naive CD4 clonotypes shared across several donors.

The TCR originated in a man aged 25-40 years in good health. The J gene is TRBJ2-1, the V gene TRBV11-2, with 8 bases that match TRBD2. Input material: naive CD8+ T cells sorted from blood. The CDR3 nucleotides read TGTGCCAGCAGCTATCCTCGGCGGGAGGCGTTCTTC. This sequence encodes CASSYPRREAFF.